A selection of T cell receptor beta chains follows, all from one sample in a study of PD-1 blockade in classical Hodgkin lymphoma. Profiled with immunoSEQ multiplex PCR; TCRdb holds only in-frame clones, not every one. Of 35,000 to 45,000 clones in the sample, approximately 70% were seen once. The source material was peripheral blood mononuclear cells (PBMCs), sampled before the second cycle of nivolumab. All receptors derive from a human donor with classical Hodgkin lymphoma. Both conserved end residues are part of each CDR3. D genes are given only for firm matches. Clone size appears in some rows only: once, few, many, or a class for an expanded clone.

CDR3aa: CASSLGVNTDTQYF
CDR3nt: TGTGCCAGCAGTTTGGGGGTGAACACAGATACGCAGTATTTT
v_gene: TRBV27
j_gene: TRBJ2-3
len: 14
abundance: .
d_gene: .

CDR3aa: CAWSVGYSNEQFF
CDR3nt: TGTGCCTGGAGCGTAGGATACTCAAATGAGCAGTTCTTC
v_gene: TRBV30
j_gene: TRBJ2-1
len: 13
abundance: few
d_gene: .

CDR3aa: CASSLTGDLTGELFF
CDR3nt: TGTGCCAGCAGCCTAACAGGAGACCTCACCGGGGAGCTGTTTTTT
v_gene: TRBV7-3
j_gene: TRBJ2-2
len: 15
abundance: .
d_gene: .

CDR3aa: CASSGGGSTNEKLFF
CDR3nt: TGTGCCAGCAGTGGGGGTGGGTCAACTAATGAAAAACTGTTTTTT
v_gene: TRBV6-4
j_gene: TRBJ1-4
len: 15
abundance: .
d_gene: .

CDR3aa: CAISESPRTTNEKLFF
CDR3nt: TGTGCCATCAGTGAGTCGCCTAGAACAACTAATGAAAAACTGTTTTTT
v_gene: TRBV10-3
j_gene: TRBJ1-4
len: 16
abundance: .
d_gene: .

CDR3aa: CASSVGSGAFGNTIYF
CDR3nt: TGTGCCAGCAGCGTAGGTTCAGGGGCCTTTGGAAACACCATATATTTT
v_gene: TRBV9
j_gene: TRBJ1-3
len: 16
abundance: .
d_gene: .

CDR3aa: CAWRKADNSPLHF
CDR3nt: TGTGCCTGGAGAAAGGCGGATAATTCACCCCTCCACTTT
v_gene: TRBV30
j_gene: TRBJ1-6
len: 13
abundance: .
d_gene: .

CDR3aa: CASSLERGGNEQFF
CDR3nt: TGTGCCAGCAGTTTAGAGCGGGGGGGGAATGAGCAGTTCTTC
v_gene: TRBV27
j_gene: TRBJ2-1
len: 14
abundance: .
d_gene: TRBD2

CDR3aa: CASSVVGGTEEKLFF
CDR3nt: TGTGCCAGCAGCGTAGTGGGGGGGACGGAAGAAAAACTGTTTTTT
v_gene: TRBV9
j_gene: TRBJ1-4
len: 15
abundance: .
d_gene: .

CDR3aa: CASSLDSGAYEQYF
CDR3nt: TGTGCCAGCAGCTTAGATTCAGGGGCCTACGAGCAGTACTTC
v_gene: TRBV7-2
j_gene: TRBJ2-7
len: 14
abundance: .
d_gene: .

CDR3aa: CASRGNEKLFF
CDR3nt: TGTGCCAGCAGGGGTAATGAAAAACTGTTTTTT
v_gene: TRBV7-9
j_gene: TRBJ1-4
len: 11
abundance: .
d_gene: .

CDR3aa: CASSLGVSYEQYF
CDR3nt: TGTGCCAGCAGCTTGGGAGTATCCTACGAGCAGTACTTC
v_gene: TRBV5-6
j_gene: TRBJ2-7
len: 13
abundance: .
d_gene: .

CDR3aa: CASSSRDRNYGYTF
CDR3nt: TGTGCCAGCAGTTCGCGGGACAGGAACTATGGCTACACCTTC
v_gene: TRBV27
j_gene: TRBJ1-2
len: 14
abundance: .
d_gene: TRBD1

CDR3aa: CASSLDGQGAYEQYF
CDR3nt: TGTGCCAGCAGCTTAGATGGACAGGGGGCTTACGAGCAGTACTTC
v_gene: TRBV11-2
j_gene: TRBJ2-7
len: 15
abundance: .
d_gene: TRBD1

CDR3aa: CASKPSGLAGGQTQYF
CDR3nt: TGTGCCAGCAAACCCTCAGGACTAGCGGGAGGGCAAACGCAGTATTTT
v_gene: TRBV28
j_gene: TRBJ2-3
len: 16
abundance: .
d_gene: TRBD2

CDR3aa: CASRPRGLSNEQFF
CDR3nt: TGTGCCAGCAGACCAAGGGGACTTAGCAATGAGCAGTTCTTC
v_gene: TRBV6-5
j_gene: TRBJ2-1
len: 14
abundance: .
d_gene: .

CDR3aa: CASSQDNGGNVLTF
CDR3nt: TGCGCCAGCAGCCAAGACAATGGGGGTAACGTCCTGACTTTC
v_gene: TRBV4-3
j_gene: TRBJ2-6
len: 14
abundance: .
d_gene: .

CDR3aa: CASSLGGWTIQYNEQFF
CDR3nt: TGTGCCAGCAGTTTAGGGGGGTGGACAATTCAATACAATGAGCAGTTCTTC
v_gene: TRBV28
j_gene: TRBJ2-1
len: 17
abundance: .
d_gene: .

CDR3aa: CASSQDRRRQGMDTEAFF
CDR3nt: TGCGCCAGCAGCCAAGATAGGCGAAGACAGGGGATGGACACTGAAGCTTTCTTT
v_gene: TRBV4-3
j_gene: TRBJ1-1
len: 18
abundance: .
d_gene: TRBD1

CDR3aa: CASANRGARNNEQFF
CDR3nt: TGTGCCAGCGCGAACAGGGGGGCTAGGAACAATGAGCAGTTCTTC
v_gene: TRBV6-1
j_gene: TRBJ2-1
len: 15
abundance: once
d_gene: TRBD1

CDR3aa: CASGLVSRGEQFF
CDR3nt: TGTGCTAGTGGTTTGGTAAGTCGAGGTGAGCAGTTCTTC
v_gene: TRBV12-5
j_gene: TRBJ2-1
len: 13
abundance: .
d_gene: .

CDR3aa: CASSLDVEQGIVGYTF
CDR3nt: TGTGCCAGCAGCTTGGACGTCGAACAGGGTATAGTTGGCTACACCTTC
v_gene: TRBV5-4
j_gene: TRBJ1-2
len: 16
abundance: medium-sized
d_gene: .

CDR3aa: CASRATASTDTQYF
CDR3nt: TGTGCCAGCCGAGCGACAGCAAGCACAGATACGCAGTATTTT
v_gene: TRBV7-9
j_gene: TRBJ2-3
len: 14
abundance: .
d_gene: .